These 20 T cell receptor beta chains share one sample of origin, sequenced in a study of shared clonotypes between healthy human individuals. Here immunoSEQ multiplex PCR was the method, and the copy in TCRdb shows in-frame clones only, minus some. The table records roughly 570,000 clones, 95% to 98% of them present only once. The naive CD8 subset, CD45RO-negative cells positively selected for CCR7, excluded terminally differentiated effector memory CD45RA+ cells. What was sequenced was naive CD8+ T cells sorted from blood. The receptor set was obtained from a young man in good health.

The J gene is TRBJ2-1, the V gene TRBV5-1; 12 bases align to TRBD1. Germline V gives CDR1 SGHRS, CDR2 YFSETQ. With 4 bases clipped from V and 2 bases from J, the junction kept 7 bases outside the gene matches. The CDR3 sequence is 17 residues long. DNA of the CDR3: TGCGCCAGCAGCCCCTATCGGGACAGGGGGCCCTACAATGAGCAGTTCTTC. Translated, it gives CASSPYRDRGPYNEQFF.

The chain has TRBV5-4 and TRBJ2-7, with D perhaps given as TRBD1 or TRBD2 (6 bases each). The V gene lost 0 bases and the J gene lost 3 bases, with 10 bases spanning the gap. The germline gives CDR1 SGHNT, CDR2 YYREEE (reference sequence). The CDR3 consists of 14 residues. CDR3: CASSLVGGRYEQYF. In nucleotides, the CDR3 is TGTGCCAGCAGCTTGGTCGGGGGCCGCTACGAGCAGTACTTC. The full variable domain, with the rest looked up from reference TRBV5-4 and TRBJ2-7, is ETGVTQSPTHLIKTRGQQVTLRCSSQSGHNTVSWYQQALGQGPQFIFQYYREEENGRGNFPPRFSGLQFPNYSSELNVNALELDDSALYLCASSLVGGRYEQYFGPGTRLTVT.

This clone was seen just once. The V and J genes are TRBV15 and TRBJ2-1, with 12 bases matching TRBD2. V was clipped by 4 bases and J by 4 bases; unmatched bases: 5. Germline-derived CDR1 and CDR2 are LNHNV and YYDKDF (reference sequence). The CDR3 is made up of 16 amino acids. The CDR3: CATSTSLAGGYNEQFF. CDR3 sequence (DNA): TGTGCCACCAGCACATCTCTAGCGGGAGGGTACAATGAGCAGTTCTTC.

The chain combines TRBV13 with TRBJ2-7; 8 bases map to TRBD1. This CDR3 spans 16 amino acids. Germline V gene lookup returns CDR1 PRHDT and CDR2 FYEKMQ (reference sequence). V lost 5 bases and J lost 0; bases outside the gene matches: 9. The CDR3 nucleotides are TGTGCCAGCAGCGGATGGACAGGGCTTAGCTCCTACGAGCAGTACTTC. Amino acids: CASSGWTGLSSYEQYF.

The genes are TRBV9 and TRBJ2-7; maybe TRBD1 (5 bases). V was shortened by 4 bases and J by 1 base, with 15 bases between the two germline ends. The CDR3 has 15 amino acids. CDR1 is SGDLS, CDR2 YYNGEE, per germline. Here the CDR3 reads CASSQYGQESYEQYF. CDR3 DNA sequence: TGTGCCAGCAGCCAATACGGACAAGAGTCCTACGAGCAGTACTTC.

The CDR3 DNA sequence: TGTGCCAGCAGCCAAGGACAGATTACATCCTTCCCCCTCTCCTACAATGAGCAGTTCTTC. Its protein product is CASSQGQITSFPLSYNEQFF. J is TRBJ2-1 and V is TRBV14; a possible D gene is TRBD1 (5 bases). CDR1 and CDR2 from the germline V gene are SGHDN and FVKESK. CDR3 length: 20 residues. Trimming cost V 1 base and J 0 bases, with 22 bases left between them.

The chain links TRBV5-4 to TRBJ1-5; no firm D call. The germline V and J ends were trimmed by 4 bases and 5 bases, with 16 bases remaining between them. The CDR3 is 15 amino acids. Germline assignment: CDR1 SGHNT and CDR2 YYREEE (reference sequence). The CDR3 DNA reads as TGTGCCAGCAGCCCCAGGCCCGGGATGGATCAGCCCCAGCATTTT. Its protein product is CASSPRPGMDQPQHF.

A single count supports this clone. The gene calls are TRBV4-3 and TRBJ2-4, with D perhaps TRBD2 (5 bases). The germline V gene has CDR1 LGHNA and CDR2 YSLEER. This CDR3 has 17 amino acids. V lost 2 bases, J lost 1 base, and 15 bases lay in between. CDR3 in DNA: TGCGCCAGCAGCCAAAACACCGGGATCGTGGCCAAAAACATTCAGTACTTC. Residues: CASSQNTGIVAKNIQYF.

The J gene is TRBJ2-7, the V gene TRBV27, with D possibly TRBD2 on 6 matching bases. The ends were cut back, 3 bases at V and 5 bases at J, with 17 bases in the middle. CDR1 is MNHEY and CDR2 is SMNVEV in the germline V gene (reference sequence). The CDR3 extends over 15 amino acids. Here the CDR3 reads CASSFPGTGVDEQYF. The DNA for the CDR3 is TGTGCCAGCAGTTTTCCCGGAACGGGAGTCGACGAGCAGTACTTC.

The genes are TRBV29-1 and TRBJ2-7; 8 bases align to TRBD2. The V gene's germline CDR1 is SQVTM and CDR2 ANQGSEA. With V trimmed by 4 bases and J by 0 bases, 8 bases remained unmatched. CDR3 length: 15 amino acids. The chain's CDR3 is CSVVGASGFSYEQYF. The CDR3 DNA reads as TGCAGCGTTGTGGGGGCTAGCGGGTTCTCCTACGAGCAGTACTTC.

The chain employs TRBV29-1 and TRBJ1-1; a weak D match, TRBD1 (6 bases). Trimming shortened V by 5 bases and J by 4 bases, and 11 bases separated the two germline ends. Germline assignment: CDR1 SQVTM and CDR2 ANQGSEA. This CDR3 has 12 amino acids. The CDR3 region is CSVIQGGTEAFF. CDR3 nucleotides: TGCAGCGTTATACAGGGCGGCACTGAAGCTTTCTTT.

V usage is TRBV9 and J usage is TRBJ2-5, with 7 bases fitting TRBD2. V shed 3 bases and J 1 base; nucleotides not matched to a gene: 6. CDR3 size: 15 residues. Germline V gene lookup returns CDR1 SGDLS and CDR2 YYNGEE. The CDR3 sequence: CASSAETGGQETQYF. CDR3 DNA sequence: TGTGCCAGCAGCGCGGAGACGGGGGGCCAAGAGACCCAGTACTTC.

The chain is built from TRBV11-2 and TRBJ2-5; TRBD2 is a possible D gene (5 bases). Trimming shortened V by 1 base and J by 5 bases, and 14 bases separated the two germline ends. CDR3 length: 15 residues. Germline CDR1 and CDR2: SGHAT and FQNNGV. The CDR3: CASSLADSAGETQYF. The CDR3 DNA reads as TGTGCCAGCAGCTTAGCGGACTCCGCTGGGGAGACCCAGTACTTC. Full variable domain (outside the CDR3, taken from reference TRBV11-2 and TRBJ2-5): EAGVAQSPRYKIIEKRQSVAFWCNPISGHATLYWYQQILGQGPKLLIQFQNNGVVDDSQLPKDRFSAERLKGVDSTLKIQPAKLEDSAVYLCASSLADSAGETQYFGPGTRLLVL.

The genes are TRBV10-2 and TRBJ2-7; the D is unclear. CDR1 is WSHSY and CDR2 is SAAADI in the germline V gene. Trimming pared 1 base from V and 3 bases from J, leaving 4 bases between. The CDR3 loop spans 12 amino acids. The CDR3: CASSEFNYEQYF. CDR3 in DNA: TGCGCCAGCAGTGAGTTTAACTACGAGCAGTACTTC.

DNA of the CDR3: TGTGCCAGCAGCCCGAGGACTAGCGGGAGTCGGGAGACCCAGTACTTC. It yields the protein CASSPRTSGSRETQYF. V is TRBV7-9 and J is TRBJ2-5; 13 bases agree with TRBD2. J lost 5 bases, V lost 5 bases, and 8 bases had no gene match. CDR1 and CDR2 (germline): SEHNR, FQNEAQ (reference sequence). The length of the CDR3 is 16 residues.

CDR3: CAWMSRKNIQYF. The CDR3 nucleotides read TGTGCCTGGATGAGTAGGAAAAACATTCAGTACTTC. V is TRBV30 and J is TRBJ2-4; D gene ambiguous. The CDR3 loop spans 12 amino acids. Trimming took 4 bases from V and 4 from J, leaving 8 bases between them. CDR1 and CDR2 from the germline V gene are GTSNPN and SVGIG (reference sequence). The full variable domain, its missing parts supplied by reference TRBV30 and TRBJ2-4, is SQTIHQWPATLVQPVGSPLSLECTVEGTSNPNLYWYRQAAGRGLQLLFYSVGIGQISSEVPQNLSASRPQDRQFILSSKKLLLSDSGFYLCAWMSRKNIQYFGAGTRLSVL.

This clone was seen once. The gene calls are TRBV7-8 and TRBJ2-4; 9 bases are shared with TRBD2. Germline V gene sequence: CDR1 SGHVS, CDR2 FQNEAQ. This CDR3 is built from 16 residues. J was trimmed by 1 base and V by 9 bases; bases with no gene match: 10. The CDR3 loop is CASTHRAGGAKNIQYF. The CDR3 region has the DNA TGTGCCAGTACCCACCGAGCGGGAGGTGCCAAAAACATTCAGTACTTC.

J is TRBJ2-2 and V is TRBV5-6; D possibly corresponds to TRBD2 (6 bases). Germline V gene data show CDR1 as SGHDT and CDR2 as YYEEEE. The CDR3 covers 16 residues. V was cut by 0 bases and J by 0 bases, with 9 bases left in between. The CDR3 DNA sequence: TGTGCCAGCAGCTTGGCCGGGGACTCGAACACCGGGGAGCTGTTTTTT. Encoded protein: CASSLAGDSNTGELFF.

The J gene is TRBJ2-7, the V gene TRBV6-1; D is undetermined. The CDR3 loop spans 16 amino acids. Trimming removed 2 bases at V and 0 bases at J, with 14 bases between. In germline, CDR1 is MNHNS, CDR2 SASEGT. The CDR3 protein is CASSEISGRFSYEQYF. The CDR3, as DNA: TGTGCCAGCAGTGAAATCTCGGGCAGGTTCTCCTACGAGCAGTACTTC.

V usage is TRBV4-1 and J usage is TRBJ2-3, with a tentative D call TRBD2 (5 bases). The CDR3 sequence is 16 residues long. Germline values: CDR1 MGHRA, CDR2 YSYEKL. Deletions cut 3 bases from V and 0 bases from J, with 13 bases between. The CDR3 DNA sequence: TGCGCCAGCAGCCATAGATCTTCGGGGAGCACAGATACGCAGTATTTT. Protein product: CASSHRSSGSTDTQYF.